This entry concerns a single TCR beta chain. Its antigen is still unknown. No base quality values were provided; no much bigger clone lies one nucleotide off. Synthetic TCR analog templates were spiked into each PCR to estimate absolute template abundance from read counts. The immunoSEQ assay was used to amplify TCRbeta CDR3 regions from genomic DNA with bias-controlled V and J gene primers. Sequencing of rearranged TCRbeta segments was done at approximately 20X coverage. In the authors' own workflow: Sequencing errors were corrected by clustering and CDR3s were annotated against IMGT to assign V, D and J genes. Downstream analyses used only productive TCRbeta rearrangements, leaving out any out-of-frame or stop-codon sequences. Clonality was calculated as one minus the Shannon entropy normalized by the log of the number of unique productive sequences. Fisher's exact test with Benjamini-Hochberg correction, at a threshold of adjusted p below 0.01, was used to find clones that differed between time points or between blood and tumor. TCRdb limited this immuneACCESS table to in-frame rearrangements with V and J called. A share of clones is missing; checked studies link under half to unresolved V genes, and the rest is unexplained. V, J and clone size were drawn from that table, and D and trimming were deduced from the DNA. This sample comprises tens of thousands of clones, under 90% of them detected only once. Together, the top ten hold around 20% of the sample.

The cohort comprised around 31 patients with locally advanced or metastatic urothelial carcinoma treated at Memorial Sloan Kettering on a trial protocol. Peripheral blood mononuclear cells were collected pretreatment and during treatment, with between 1 and 8 total time points per patient. The Qiagen DNeasy Blood extraction kit was used to purify genomic DNA from total PBMCs and from tumor samples. PBMCs were collected pretreatment and during treatment and were isolated and stored as previously described. The sample is drawn from a study of PD-L1 blockade in urothelial cancer (dated by TCRdb to the late 2010s). Background on the whole study: Every patient began therapy in 2014 and was given atezolizumab 1,200 mg intravenously every 3 weeks. Pretreatment tumor samples, along with matched peripheral blood serially collected before and after atezolizumab treatment, were subjected to TCR sequencing. An ECOG performance status of 0 or 1 was recorded for the patients, and 0 to 3 prior chemotherapy regimens had been received by the patients. A median of around 150,000 T cells and around 81,000 unique TCRs was obtained from blood samples, and a median clonality of approximately 0.077 was observed. Durable clinical benefit was defined as progression-free survival longer than 6 months, and TCR features were also tested against progression-free and overall survival. Blood samples were analyzed at two time points: 3 weeks after treatment start (second dose) and 6 weeks after treatment start. In the same patients who had TCR sequencing, pretreatment tumors also underwent whole exome sequencing and RNA sequencing. Twenty-five of 29 patients were males with bladder-origin urothelial cancer, and 18 of 29 reported a prior smoking history. The study was an exploratory multi-omic analysis of somatic, immune and clinical correlates of response to PD-L1 blockade with atezolizumab in urothelial cancer. Nine patients achieved durable clinical benefit and approximately 20 did not. Approximately 29 patients had pretreatment blood TCR-seq, some 25 had at least one posttreatment blood collection, and some 25 had tumor TCR-seq.

Broader findings and caveats from the paper: Because of the small sample size (n ≈ 29) and the many exploratory analyses performed, the results are intended to be regarded as hypothesis-generating. A pretreatment peripheral blood TCR clonality below the median was linked to improved progression-free and overall survival. Among patients with durable benefit, tumor-associated TCR clones showed greater expansion in peripheral blood 3 weeks after treatment started (n = 22, p = 0.022).

From the germline V gene, CDR1 is MNHNS and CDR2 is SASEGT. At the junction V is shortened by 2 bases and J by 0 bases; bases outside the gene matches: 6. Measured from the cysteine to the phenylalanine, the CDR3 is 17 residues long. Only CDR3 DNA remains: 51 bases, in frame from the first base. This clonotype originated in a man aged 60 to 69 with urothelial cancer. The receptor chain draws on TRBV6-1 and TRBJ1-1, with 10 central nucleotides matching TRBD1. The specimen was PBMCs, collected around atezolizumab (anti-PD-L1) treatment. The DNA is TGTGCCAGCAGTGAAACCCGGGACAGGGGATTGAACACTGAAGCTTTCTTT. Its product reads: CASSETRDRGLNTEAFF.